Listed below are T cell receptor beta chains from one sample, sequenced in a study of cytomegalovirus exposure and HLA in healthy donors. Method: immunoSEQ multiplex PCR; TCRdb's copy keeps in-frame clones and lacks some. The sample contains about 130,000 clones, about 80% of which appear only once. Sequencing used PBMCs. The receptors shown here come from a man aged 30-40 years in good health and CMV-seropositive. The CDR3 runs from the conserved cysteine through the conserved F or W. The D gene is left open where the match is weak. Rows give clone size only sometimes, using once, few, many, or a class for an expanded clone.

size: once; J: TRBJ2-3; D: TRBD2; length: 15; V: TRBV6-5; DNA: TGTGCCAGCAGGGCGTGGCGGGGGGCCCAAGATACGCAGTATTTT; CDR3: CASRAWRGAQDTQYF
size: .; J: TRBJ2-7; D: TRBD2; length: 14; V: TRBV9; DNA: TGTGCCAGCAGCCCTGGACTAGCGGGATACGAGCAGTACTTC; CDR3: CASSPGLAGYEQYF
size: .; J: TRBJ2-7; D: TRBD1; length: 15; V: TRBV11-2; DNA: TGTACCAGCAGCTTAGGACAGGGGGAAACCTACGAGCAGTACTTC; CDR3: CTSSLGQGETYEQYF
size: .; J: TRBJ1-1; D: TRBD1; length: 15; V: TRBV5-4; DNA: TGTGCCAGCAGCTTGCGACAGGGAACGAACACTGAAGCTTTCTTT; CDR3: CASSLRQGTNTEAFF
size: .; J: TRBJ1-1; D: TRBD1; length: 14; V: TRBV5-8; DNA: TGTGCCAGCAGCTTGGGGGTAGGGGGCGATGAAGCTTTCTTT; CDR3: CASSLGVGGDEAFF
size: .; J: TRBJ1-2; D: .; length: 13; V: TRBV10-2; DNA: TGCGCCAGCAGTGTTCTGGGCACCTATGGCTACACCTTC; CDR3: CASSVLGTYGYTF
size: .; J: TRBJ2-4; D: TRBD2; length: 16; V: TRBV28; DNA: TGTGCCAGCAGTTGGGGACTAGTCCTAGCCAAAAACATTCAGTACTTC; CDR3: CASSWGLVLAKNIQYF
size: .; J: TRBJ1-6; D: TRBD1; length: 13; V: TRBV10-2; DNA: TGCGCCAGTACGACAGGGTACAATTCACCCCTCCACTTT; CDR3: CASTTGYNSPLHF
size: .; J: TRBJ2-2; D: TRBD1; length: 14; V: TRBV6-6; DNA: TGTGCCAGCCAGGGGGCAGGGAACACCGGGGAGCTGTTTTTT; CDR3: CASQGAGNTGELFF
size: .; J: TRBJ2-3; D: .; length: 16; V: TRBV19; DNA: TGTGCCAGTAGTACCTTAGACACGCCGAGCACAGATACGCAGTATTTT; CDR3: CASSTLDTPSTDTQYF
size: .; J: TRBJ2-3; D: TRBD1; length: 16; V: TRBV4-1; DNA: TGCGCCAGCAGCCGAAAGGACAGGTCAAGCACAGATACGCAGTATTTT; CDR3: CASSRKDRSSTDTQYF
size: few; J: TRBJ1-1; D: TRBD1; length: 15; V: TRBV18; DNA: TGTGCCAGCTCACCGGGACAGCTCATGAACACTGAAGCTTTCTTT; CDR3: CASSPGQLMNTEAFF
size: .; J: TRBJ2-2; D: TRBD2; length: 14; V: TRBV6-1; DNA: TGTGCCACTCTAGCGGGGGGGCCCGTCGGGGAGCTGTTTTTT; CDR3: CATLAGGPVGELFF
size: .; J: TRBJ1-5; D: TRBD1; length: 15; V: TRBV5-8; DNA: TGTGCCAGCAGCTGGACAGGGGAACGTGGTCAGCCCCAGCATTTT; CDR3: CASSWTGERGQPQHF
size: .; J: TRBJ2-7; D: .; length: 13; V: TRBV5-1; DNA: TGCGCCAGCAGCTCCCCAGGGGACTACGAGCAGTACTTC; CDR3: CASSSPGDYEQYF
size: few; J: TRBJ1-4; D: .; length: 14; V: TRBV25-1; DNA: TGTGCCAGCAGTGAGACAGGTGATAATGAAAAACTGTTTTTT; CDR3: CASSETGDNEKLFF
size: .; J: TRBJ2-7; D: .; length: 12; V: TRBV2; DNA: TGTGCCAGCAGTGGCGGCCCCTACGAGCAGTACTTC; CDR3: CASSGGPYEQYF
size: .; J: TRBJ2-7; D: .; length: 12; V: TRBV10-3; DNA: TGTGCCATCGCGTATGGACGGGGCGAGCAGTACTTC; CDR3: CAIAYGRGEQYF
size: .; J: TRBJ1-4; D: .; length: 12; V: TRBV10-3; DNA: TGTGCCATCAGACAGGATAATGAAAAACTGTTTTTT; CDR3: CAIRQDNEKLFF
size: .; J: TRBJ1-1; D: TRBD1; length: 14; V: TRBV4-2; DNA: TGTGCCAGCAGCGCTCAACAGGGGGGGACTGAAGCTTTCTTT; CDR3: CASSAQQGGTEAFF
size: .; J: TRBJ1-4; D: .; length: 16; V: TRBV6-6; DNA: TGTGCCAGCAGTTACAGAGGGCGTGCAACTAATGAAAAACTGTTTTTT; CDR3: CASSYRGRATNEKLFF
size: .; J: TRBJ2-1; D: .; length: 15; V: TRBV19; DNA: TGTGCCAGTAGTATCGCACAGAGCTCCTACAATGAGCAGTTCTTC; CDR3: CASSIAQSSYNEQFF
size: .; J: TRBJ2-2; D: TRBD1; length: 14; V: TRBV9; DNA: TGTGCCAGCAGCGAGAGGGGGCTCACCGGGGAGCTGTTTTTT; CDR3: CASSERGLTGELFF
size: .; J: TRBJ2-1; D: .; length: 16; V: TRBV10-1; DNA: TGCGCCAGCAGTGAGTGGGCTAGCGCAAACATGAATGAGCAGTTCTTC; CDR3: CASSEWASANMNEQFF
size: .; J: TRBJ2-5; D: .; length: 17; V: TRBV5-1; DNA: TGCGCCAGCAGCGTGGGCCCCGCCCTAGCAACGGGGGAGACCCAGTACTTC; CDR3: CASSVGPALATGETQYF
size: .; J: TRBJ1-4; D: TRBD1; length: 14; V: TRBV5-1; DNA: TGCGCCAGCAGCTTGGACAGGGGCGATGAAAAACTGTTTTTT; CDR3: CASSLDRGDEKLFF
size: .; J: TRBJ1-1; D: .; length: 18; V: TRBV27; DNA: TGTGCCAGCAGCCGGCGAGGGGCGGGGGGAACATTGAACACTGAAGCTTTCTTT; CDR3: CASSRRGAGGTLNTEAFF
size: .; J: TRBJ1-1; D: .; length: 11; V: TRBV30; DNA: TGTGCCTGGTTAATGTACACTGAAGCTTTCTTT; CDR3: CAWLMYTEAFF
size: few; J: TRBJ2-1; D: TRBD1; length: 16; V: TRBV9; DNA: TGTGCCAGCAGCGTAGTTATGGGACAGGGGGCAACTGAGCAGTTCTTC; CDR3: CASSVVMGQGATEQFF
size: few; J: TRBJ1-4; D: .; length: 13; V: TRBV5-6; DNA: TGTGCCAGCAGCTTGGCCCTTAATGAAAAACTGTTTTTT; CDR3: CASSLALNEKLFF
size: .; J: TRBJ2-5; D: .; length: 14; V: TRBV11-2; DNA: TGTGCCAGCGTTGTTTACGCTGGGGGGGAGACCCAGTACTTC; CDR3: CASVVYAGGETQYF
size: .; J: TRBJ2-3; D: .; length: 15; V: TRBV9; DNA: TGTGCCAGCAGCGTTTCCGGGACTAGCACAGATACGCAGTATTTT; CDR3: CASSVSGTSTDTQYF
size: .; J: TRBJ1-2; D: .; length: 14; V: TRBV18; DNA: TGTGCCAGCTCCAAAGAAGGGGGACGCTATGGCTACACCTTC; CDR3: CASSKEGGRYGYTF
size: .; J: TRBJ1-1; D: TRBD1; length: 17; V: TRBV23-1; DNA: TGCGCCAGCAGTATGCTTGTCGGGGGGACAGGGGGCGGGGAAGCTTTCTTT; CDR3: CASSMLVGGTGGGEAFF
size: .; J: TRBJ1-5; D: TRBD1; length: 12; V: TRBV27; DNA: TGTGCCAGCGGCCGACAGGGGCAGCCCCAGCATTTT; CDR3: CASGRQGQPQHF
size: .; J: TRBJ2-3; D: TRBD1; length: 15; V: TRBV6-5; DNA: TGTGCCAGCAGTTTCCGGACAGGACTCACAGATACGCAGTATTTT; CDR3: CASSFRTGLTDTQYF
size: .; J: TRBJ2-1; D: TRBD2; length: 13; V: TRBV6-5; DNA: TGTGCCAGCAGGTCGGGACTAGCCGGTGAGCAGTTCTTC; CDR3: CASRSGLAGEQFF
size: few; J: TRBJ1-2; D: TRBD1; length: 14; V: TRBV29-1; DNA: TGCAGCGTCTTCGGGACAGGCGGCAACTATGGCTACACCTTC; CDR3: CSVFGTGGNYGYTF
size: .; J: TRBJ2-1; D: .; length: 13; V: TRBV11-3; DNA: TGTGCCAGCAGCTGGGGGGGGCATCGTGAGCAGTTCTTC; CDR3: CASSWGGHREQFF
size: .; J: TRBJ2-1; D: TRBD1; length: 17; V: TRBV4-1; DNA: TGCGCCAGCAGCTACCGTGGGACAGGGGGCGCGGTAAATGAGCAGTTCTTC; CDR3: CASSYRGTGGAVNEQFF
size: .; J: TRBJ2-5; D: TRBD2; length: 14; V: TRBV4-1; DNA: TGCGCCAGCAGTCTTAGCGGGGGACTAGAGACCCAGTACTTC; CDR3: CASSLSGGLETQYF
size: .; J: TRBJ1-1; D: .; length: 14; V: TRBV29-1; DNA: TGCAGCGTTCGGGAGGGGCACGGGGACACTGAAGCTTTCTTT; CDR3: CSVREGHGDTEAFF
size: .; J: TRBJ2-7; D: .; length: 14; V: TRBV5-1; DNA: TGCGCCAGCAGCTTGGGGCAGGGCCCCTACGAGCAGTACTTC; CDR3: CASSLGQGPYEQYF
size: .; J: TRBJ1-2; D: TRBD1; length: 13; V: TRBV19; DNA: TGTGCCAGTAAGAGACAGGGGTTCGACGGCTACACCTTC; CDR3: CASKRQGFDGYTF
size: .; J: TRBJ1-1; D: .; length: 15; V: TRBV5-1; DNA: TGCGCCAGCAGCAGAGGAGACAGGATTAACACTGAAGCTTTCTTT; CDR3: CASSRGDRINTEAFF
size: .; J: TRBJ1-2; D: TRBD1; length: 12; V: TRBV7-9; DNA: TGTGCCAGCAGCTCCAGGGGGCTTGGCTACACCTTC; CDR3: CASSSRGLGYTF
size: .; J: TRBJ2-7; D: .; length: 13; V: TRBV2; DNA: TGTGCCAGCAGGAACGACGGCCGCGGCGAGCAGTACTTC; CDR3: CASRNDGRGEQYF
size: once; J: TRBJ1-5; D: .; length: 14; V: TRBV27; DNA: TGTGCCAGCAGTTTCCTCGGACAGAATCAGCCCCAGCATTTT; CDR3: CASSFLGQNQPQHF
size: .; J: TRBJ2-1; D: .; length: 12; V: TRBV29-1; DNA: TGCAGCGTTGATGCGGACAGCGATGAGCAGTTCTTC; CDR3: CSVDADSDEQFF
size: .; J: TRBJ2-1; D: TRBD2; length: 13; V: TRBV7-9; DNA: TGTGCCAGCATTCTCGGGGGGGGTAATGAGCAGTTCTTC; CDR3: CASILGGGNEQFF
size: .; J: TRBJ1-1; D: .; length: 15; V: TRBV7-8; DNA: TGTGCCAGCAGCTTAACCAGAGGGCCACCGACTGAAGCTTTCTTT; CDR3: CASSLTRGPPTEAFF
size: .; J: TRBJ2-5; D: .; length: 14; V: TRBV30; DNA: TGTGCCTGGAGTGAGGGCGGACAAGGAGAGACCCAGTACTTC; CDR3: CAWSEGGQGETQYF
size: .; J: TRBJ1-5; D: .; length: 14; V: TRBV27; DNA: TGTGCCAGCAGACTGGGGGCCCGCAATCAGCCCCAGCATTTT; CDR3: CASRLGARNQPQHF
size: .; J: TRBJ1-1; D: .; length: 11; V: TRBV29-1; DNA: TGCAGCGTTGAAGATCGGGGGTACGTTTTCTTT; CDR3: CSVEDRGYVFF
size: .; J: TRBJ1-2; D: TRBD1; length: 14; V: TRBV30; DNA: TGTGCCTGGAGAGCCGGGACAGGGGGAAACGGCTACACCTTC; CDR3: CAWRAGTGGNGYTF
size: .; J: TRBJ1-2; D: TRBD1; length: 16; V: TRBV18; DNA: TGTGCCAGCTCACCACTCCGAGGACAGGCACCTTATGGCTACACCTTC; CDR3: CASSPLRGQAPYGYTF
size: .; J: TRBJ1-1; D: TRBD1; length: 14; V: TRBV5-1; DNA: TGCGCCAGCAGCGAGGACAGGGCCGACACTGAAGCTTTCTTT; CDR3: CASSEDRADTEAFF
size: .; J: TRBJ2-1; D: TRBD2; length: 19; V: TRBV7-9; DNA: TGTGCCAGCAGCTTAACACGTCCCGGGACTAGCGGGGGTAACAATGAGCAGTTCTTC; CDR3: CASSLTRPGTSGGNNEQFF
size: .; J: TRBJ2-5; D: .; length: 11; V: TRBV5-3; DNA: TGTGCCAGAAGCTACAAAGAGACCCAGTACTTC; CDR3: CARSYKETQYF